This is a list of T cell receptor beta chains from one sample in a study of cytomegalovirus exposure and HLA in healthy donors. Profiling relied on immunoSEQ multiplex PCR, and the TCRdb table lists in-frame clones only, not all of them. This sample yields around 170,000 clones, of which around three quarters are seen a single time; 2% to 3% belongs to the top ten. The material sequenced was PBMCs. The receptors stem from a woman under 40 in good health and CMV-seropositive. CDR3s include the opening cysteine and the closing phenylalanine or tryptophan. A D gene is named only where the DNA matches it firmly. A row's size may be missing; if present it is once, few, many or a size class.

v_gene	d_gene	len	j_gene	abundance	CDR3aa	CDR3nt
TRBV5-1	TRBD1	14	TRBJ1-1	.	CASSADRGDTEAFF	TGCGCCAGCAGCGCGGACAGGGGGGACACTGAAGCTTTCTTT
TRBV27	.	13	TRBJ1-2	once	CASSLAGDYGYTF	TGTGCCAGCAGTTTGGCAGGGGACTATGGCTACACCTTC
TRBV7-2	TRBD1	14	TRBJ1-6	.	CASSPRQGNSPLHF	TGTGCCAGCAGCCCCCGACAGGGAAATTCACCCCTCCACTTT
TRBV11-2	TRBD2	16	TRBJ2-3	.	CASSLAGGIGTDTQYF	TGTGCCAGCAGCTTAGCGGGGGGTATAGGCACAGATACGCAGTATTTT
TRBV11-2	.	13	TRBJ1-1	.	CASSLSFYTEAFF	TGTGCCAGCAGCTTATCCTTTTACACTGAAGCTTTCTTT
TRBV29-1	TRBD1	13	TRBJ2-7	.	CSVNRGLSYEQYF	TGCAGCGTGAACAGGGGGCTTTCCTACGAGCAGTACTTC
TRBV19	TRBD2	15	TRBJ2-3	.	CASSRLAGGEDTQYF	TGTGCCAGTAGTAGGTTAGCGGGGGGCGAGGATACGCAGTATTTT
TRBV25-1	.	12	TRBJ2-7	.	CASSEWPYEQYF	TGTGCCAGCAGTGAATGGCCCTACGAGCAGTACTTC
TRBV18	TRBD2	14	TRBJ2-1	few	CASSPGGAYNEQFF	TGTGCCAGCTCACCAGGGGGGGCCTACAATGAGCAGTTCTTC
TRBV6-5	.	14	TRBJ2-7	once	CASSYTDTSYEQYF	TGTGCCAGCAGTTACACCGACACCTCCTACGAGCAGTACTTC
TRBV2	.	13	TRBJ2-3	.	CASIPESGDTQYF	TGTGCCAGCATCCCGGAAAGCGGAGATACGCAGTATTTT
TRBV5-1	.	15	TRBJ2-7	.	CASSLGQGGSYEQYF	TGCGCCAGCAGCTTGGGGCAGGGAGGCTCCTACGAGCAGTACTTC
TRBV2	.	14	TRBJ2-2	.	CASTNAGETGELFF	TGTGCCAGCACTAACGCAGGGGAAACCGGGGAGCTGTTTTTT
TRBV4-3	.	16	TRBJ2-1	.	CASSQESSSSYNEQFF	TGCGCCAGCAGCCAAGAATCTTCGAGCTCCTACAATGAGCAGTTCTTC
TRBV7-9	.	12	TRBJ2-1	.	CASSLKGGEQFF	TGTGCCAGCAGCTTAAAAGGAGGTGAGCAGTTCTTC
TRBV4-3	TRBD1	15	TRBJ2-7	.	CASSQGGQGSYEQYF	TGCGCCAGCAGCCAAGGGGGACAGGGTTCCTACGAGCAGTACTTC
TRBV27	.	15	TRBJ2-5	once	CASSWRIASRETQYF	TGTGCCAGCAGTTGGCGTATCGCTAGCCGCGAGACCCAGTACTTC
TRBV10-3	TRBD2	17	TRBJ2-7	.	CAISERGEGPRPHEQYF	TGTGCCATCAGTGAACGGGGGGAGGGACCCAGACCTCACGAGCAGTACTTC
TRBV27	.	13	TRBJ2-2	few	CASSSPGLGELFF	TGTGCCAGCAGTTCACCAGGGCTCGGGGAGCTGTTTTTT
TRBV27	TRBD1	21	TRBJ2-1	.	CASSSYRGRVGAGGIYNEQFF	TGTGCCAGCAGTTCCTACAGGGGGCGAGTCGGGGCGGGCGGTATCTACAATGAGCAGTTCTTC
TRBV6-4	.	14	TRBJ2-2	.	CASSATVEAGELFF	TGTGCCAGCAGTGCCACGGTCGAAGCCGGGGAGCTGTTTTTT
TRBV29-1	.	15	TRBJ1-4	.	CSVGADYATNEKLFF	TGCAGCGTTGGGGCAGATTATGCAACTAATGAAAAACTGTTTTTT
TRBV19	TRBD1	16	TRBJ1-4	.	CASRWGQSRTNEKLFF	TGTGCCAGTAGATGGGGACAGTCGAGGACTAATGAAAAACTGTTTTTT
TRBV5-8	TRBD2	15	TRBJ2-5	.	CASSFVAGARETQYF	TGTGCCAGCAGCTTCGTAGCGGGGGCACGAGAGACCCAGTACTTC
TRBV11-3	.	14	TRBJ2-3	.	CASSQVGARDTQYF	TGTGCCAGCAGCCAGGTAGGGGCGCGAGATACGCAGTATTTT
TRBV7-6	.	16	TRBJ1-1	.	CASSLALGQGNTEAFF	TGTGCCAGCAGCTTAGCGCTGGGGCAGGGGAACACTGAAGCTTTCTTT
TRBV27	.	12	TRBJ2-7	.	CASSFRGGGQYF	TGTGCCAGCAGTTTCCGGGGAGGGGGGCAGTACTTC
TRBV11-2	.	17	TRBJ2-2	.	CASSLVGGRANTGELFF	TGTGCCAGCAGCTTAGTTGGGGGCCGGGCGAACACCGGGGAGCTGTTTTTT
TRBV27	TRBD1	13	TRBJ1-2	.	CASRYDRGGGYTF	TGTGCCAGCAGATACGACAGGGGAGGCGGCTACACCTTC
TRBV7-2	.	15	TRBJ2-7	.	CASSLLGEGSYEQYF	TGTGCCAGCAGCTTACTGGGTGAGGGCTCCTACGAGCAGTACTTC
TRBV6-5	TRBD2	13	TRBJ2-5	.	CASRLAEQETQYF	TGTGCCAGCAGGCTAGCGGAGCAAGAGACCCAGTACTTC
TRBV4-3	TRBD1	14	TRBJ1-2	.	CASSQDRGPSGYTF	TGCGCCAGCAGCCAAGACAGGGGGCCCAGTGGCTACACCTTC
TRBV4-2	.	16	TRBJ2-7	.	CASSQDLSQRTYEQYF	TGTGCCAGCAGCCAAGATCTCTCCCAGCGGACCTACGAGCAGTACTTC
TRBV25-1	.	15	TRBJ1-4	.	CASSLPGTMGGKLFF	TGTGCCAGCAGTTTACCCGGGACTATGGGGGGAAAACTGTTTTTT
TRBV2	TRBD1	14	TRBJ1-5	.	CASSAQGPGEPQHF	TGTGCCAGCAGCGCACAGGGGCCTGGGGAGCCCCAGCATTTT
TRBV7-2	TRBD1	17	TRBJ1-5	.	CASSLVAGGAGNQPQHF	TGTGCCAGCAGCTTAGTGGCAGGGGGCGCCGGTAATCAGCCCCAGCATTTT
TRBV7-3	.	13	TRBJ1-5	.	CASSSGQGQPQHF	TGTGCCAGCAGCTCGGGCCAGGGTCAGCCCCAGCATTTT
TRBV15	.	13	TRBJ2-7	.	CATSRMEVREQYF	TGTGCCACCAGCAGAATGGAGGTGCGCGAGCAGTACTTC
TRBV7-5	.	16	TRBJ2-1	.	CARSLVAEGAGNEQFF	.
TRBV10-3	TRBD1	14	TRBJ2-2	.	CAIRQTGDTGELFF	TGTGCCATCAGACAGACAGGGGACACCGGGGAGCTGTTTTTT
TRBV4-3	.	15	TRBJ2-5	.	CASSPDRDFQETQYF	TGCGCCAGCAGCCCGGACCGGGACTTCCAAGAGACCCAGTACTTC
TRBV27	TRBD2	12	TRBJ2-2	.	CASSNAGRGLFF	TGTGCCAGCAGTAATGCGGGGAGGGGACTGTTTTTT
TRBV27	TRBD2	15	TRBJ2-5	.	CASRTSGTQRETQYF	TGTGCCAGCAGGACTAGCGGGACTCAGAGGGAGACCCAGTACTTC
TRBV6-6	.	15	TRBJ1-1	.	CASSSRQSMGTEAFF	TGTGCCAGCAGTTCCCGACAATCAATGGGCACTGAAGCTTTCTTT
TRBV6-5	.	14	TRBJ1-1	.	CASSYSRVNTEAFF	TGTGCCAGCAGTTACTCACGGGTGAACACTGAAGCTTTCTTT
TRBV30	.	12	TRBJ1-2	.	CAWFDTPNGYTF	TGTGCCTGGTTCGACACCCCCAATGGCTACACCTTC
TRBV28	TRBD1	16	TRBJ1-5	.	CASSPTGVLSNQPQHF	TGTGCCAGCAGCCCTACAGGGGTGCTTAGCAATCAGCCCCAGCATTTT
TRBV6-5	TRBD1	15	TRBJ2-1	.	CASAPDRGLGNEQFF	TGTGCCAGCGCCCCCGACAGGGGGCTGGGCAATGAGCAGTTCTTC
TRBV7-2	.	15	TRBJ2-7	.	CASSLFGTLSYEQYF	TGTGCCAGCAGCCTCTTTGGGACTCTCTCCTACGAGCAGTACTTC
TRBV7-9	.	16	TRBJ1-2	.	CASSLAAGRGFYGYTF	TGTGCCAGCAGCTTAGCAGCTGGTCGGGGGTTTTATGGCTACACCTTC
TRBV7-8	.	15	TRBJ2-5	.	CASSSRDIYQEAQYF	TGTGCCAGCAGCTCCCGGGACATCTACCAAGAGGCCCAGTACTTC
TRBV5-1	.	14	TRBJ2-3	.	CASSPGQSTDTQYF	TGCGCCAGCAGCCCAGGACAGAGCACAGATACGCAGTATTTT
TRBV10-3	TRBD1	18	TRBJ1-1	few	CAISEWGQGAGPNTEAFF	TGTGCCATCAGTGAGTGGGGACAGGGGGCCGGTCCGAACACTGAAGCTTTCTTT
TRBV5-1	.	13	TRBJ2-1	.	CASSLLEHNEQFF	TGCGCCAGCAGCTTGCTTGAGCACAATGAGCAGTTCTTC
TRBV5-6	.	15	TRBJ2-3	.	CASSLFRSSTDTQYF	TGTGCCAGCAGCTTGTTCCGGTCGAGCACAGATACGCAGTATTTT
TRBV5-4	TRBD1	16	TRBJ2-2	.	CASSSAGQGAVGELFF	TGTGCCAGCAGCTCGGCGGGACAGGGGGCGGTCGGGGAGCTGTTTTTT
TRBV28	TRBD1	14	TRBJ1-1	.	CASRSGTVNTEAFF	TGTGCCAGCAGGTCGGGGACAGTGAACACTGAAGCTTTCTTT